The present T cell receptor (beta chain) was sequenced within a study of blood T cell repertoires in COVID-19 (dated by TCRdb to between 2020 and 2021). About the full investigation: The collaborator samples originated in the United States, Italy and Spain and spanned the acute and convalescent phases of COVID-19. The material from the prospective study consisted of cDNA or gDNA derived from T cells, B-cell-depleted T cells, or PBMCs. The dataset comprised deeply sampled blood TCRbeta repertoires from subjects exposed to, actively infected with, or recovered from COVID-19. The repertoires were released in a freely available public database meant as a resource for research on the immune response to SARS-CoV-2. Samples were obtained from the ongoing ImmuneRACE study (first 160 participants) and from over a thousand subjects provided by 6 global collaborators. The sample metadata nearly always contained a de-identified subject ID, COVID-19 status, age in years and sex. Where HLA class I and class II types were available, the types were taken from metadata supplied by the sample provider, not from assay-based typing. Results the study describes overall, beyond this receptor: How much clinical and demographic metadata was included differed by source and by participant, and the metadata was provided uncurated.

TCRbeta CDR3 regions were amplified from genomic DNA by means of the immunoSEQ Assay, a bias-controlled multiplex PCR. The authors processed their data as follows. Nucleated cell counts per sample were estimated from amplification of reference gene primers within the assay. To quantify the absolute abundance of each unique TCRbeta CDR3 rearrangement, sequence reads were collapsed and filtered. For each sample, productive Simpson clonality was calculated as the square root of Simpson's diversity index across productive rearrangements. The table was pulled from immuneACCESS by TCRdb, which kept in-frame rearrangements only. Such tables lose some clones; where checked, under half of the loss comes from unresolved V genes, and the rest has no known cause. V, J and clone size are those of that table, while D and trimming were read from the DNA. This sample lists almost 90,000 clones; 80% to 95% were detected once. Clones ranked in the top ten supply about 6.3% of the sample.

One collaborating source in Seattle enrolled patients during active infection and followed them longitudinally through the course of disease. Whole blood was collected in K2EDTA tubes by collaborating institutions according to the institutions' own protocols. For TCRbeta analysis, collaborators shipped samples in one of three forms: frozen whole blood, isolated PBMCs, or DNA extracted from either of those sample types. On this clone itself: The antigen this receptor binds is unknown. No much larger clonotype is one base removed from it; base qualities were not supplied.

The germline V end is reduced by 7 bases and the J end by 2 bases; junction bases left unmatched: 7. From the cysteine up to the phenylalanine, the CDR3 has a length of 14 residues. This entry keeps only the CDR3 DNA: 42 bases, framed from base 1. The germline V gene (reference sequence) specifies LNHDA as CDR1 and SQIVND as CDR2. This receptor was obtained from a man aged 18 to 29 with COVID-19, enrolled during active disease. The sequenced sample consisted of peripheral blood. The chain couples TRBV19 to TRBJ2-7, and TRBD1 matches 8 of the central bases. This receptor has the CDR3 CASTQTGAPYEQYF. The sequenced DNA: TGTGCCAGTACCCAGACAGGGGCGCCCTACGAGCAGTACTTC.